This T cell receptor beta chain was captured in a study of human T cells and chemical hapten exposure. The wider study: DPC (0.01%) was patch tested on the upper back and read at 6 days. Study results and caveats: Those TCRs sitting above 1 in 1000 frequency stayed the same with DPC sensitization.

A word on this clonotype: The antigen is undetermined.

Each CDR3 protein is one row after TCRdb ran MiXCR on the RACE reads. The data hold 360,000 or so distinct CDR3 sequences, with 6% to 7% observed a single time. V lost 0 bases to trimming and J lost 2 bases, with 11 bases between them. Germline CDR1 reads MNHEY; CDR2 reads SVGAGI. CDR3 length: 15 residues. The time point denotes: patch test 2, 6 weeks after DPC sensitization. Documented treatment: therapeutic diphenylcyclopropenone sensitization with weekly scalp DPC. The study enrolled 18 to 70-year-old alopecia patients suitable for DPC. Sequenced material: whole blood, taken in connection with sensitization to the hapten diphenylcyclopropenone (DPC). This chain connects TRBV6-5 to TRBJ2-7; D is undetermined. This clonotype was obtained from a woman aged 18 to 35 with alopecia areata. Some clones in this sample may be carry-over from other donors' samples. The CDR3: CASSYSSAEPYEQYF. In DNA form, the CDR3 reads TGTGCCAGCAGTTACTCGAGTGCAGAGCCCTACGAGCAGTACTTC.